This is a list of T cell receptor beta chains from one sample in a study of blood T cell repertoires in COVID-19. Some clones are missing from TCRdb's copy, which holds only in-frame ones; the method was immunoSEQ multiplex PCR. In the table there are some 48,000 clones, roughly 83% of which are singletons. Source material: peripheral blood. These receptor sequences come from a human donor in a cohort sampled during active COVID-19. The CDR3 runs from the conserved cysteine through the conserved F or W. Clone size, where shown, is once, few, many, or a class for clones that have expanded.

clone_size v_call cdr3_aa
. TRBV19 CASSQTRILAGARDTQYF
. TRBV10-3 CAISESRDEQYF
. TRBV12-5 CASGLSGQGAPEQYF
. TRBV18 CASSPDRGGNQPQHF
. TRBV11-3 CASSSDREGNNGYTF
. TRBV10-2 CASRDTGANYGYTF
. TRBV3-1/TRBV3-2 CASSQDPGIGDYEQYF
. TRBV19 CASSIPQQGAYEKLFF
few TRBV7-8 CASSYEPGTAMNTEAFF
once TRBV6-2/TRBV6-3 CASSYGDSGETQYF
. TRBV6-4 CASRGQGASGTEAFF
. TRBV4-2 CASSQGTSGSYNEQFF
. TRBV11-2 CASSSPSSADTQYF
. TRBV6-1 CASSEQGLGVEKLFF
once TRBV6-1 CASSEGGTGINEQYF
few TRBV7-3 CASSLTYNTGELFF
. TRBV19 CASSIFWTANTEAFF
. TRBV19 CASSPRTENTEAFF
. TRBV12-5 CASGLARTGVWGTEAFF
. TRBV5-1 CASSKRDRGNYGYTF
. TRBV5-6 CASSLRLAGGWGEQYF
. TRBV5-1 CASRRQLAGGNNEQFF
. TRBV7-3 CASSSGPGRGTTDTQYF
. TRBV19 CASNWASGANVLTF
. TRBV25-1 CASSEYHRYQETQYF
. TRBV6-5 CASSKNRGAFLEAFF
. TRBV11-2 CASSRGLVNSNWKHEQFF
once TRBV14 CASSQGLISGNTIYF
once TRBV7-2 CASSAGAVYEQYF
. TRBV6-1 CASSDQSNYGYTF
. TRBV7-9 CASTQGGGYTDTQYF
once TRBV6-5 CASSTRTSGTDTQYF
. TRBV5-6 CASSLPEGSTYGYTF
. TRBV27 CASSPVSCEQYF
. TRBV5-8 CASSGGQGWDNEQFF
once TRBV20-1 CSASAGHMNTEAFF
. TRBV4-1 CASSPPMYPTDTQYF
. TRBV7-9 CASRISGTTTDTQYF
. TRBV7-9 CASREGGGYTF
. TRBV28 CASRTGELNTEAFF
. TRBV6-5 CASSWTPNTGELFF
. TRBV19 CASSILPGLAMGEQYF